This T cell receptor (beta chain) stems from a study of blood T cell repertoires in COVID-19. Overall study context: T cells, B-cell-depleted T cells, or PBMCs supplied cDNA or gDNA.

Unmatched junction bases numbered 6, after V lost 6 bases and J lost 4 bases. CDR3 length equals 15 residues. In germline, CDR1 is SGHTA, CDR2 FQGNSA. Only in-frame clones appear in the TCRdb table, and some are missing; sequencing was by immunoSEQ multiplex PCR. The repertoire consists of approximately 300,000 clones, with 87% occurring once and the leading ten covering 4.5% to 7%. Cohort 3 donors counted as recovered after two negative PCRs, clearance, or resolved symptoms. This chain connects TRBV7-2 to TRBJ1-6, with 7 bases aligning to TRBD1. The origin of this receptor is a young woman who had recovered from COVID-19. Material for sequencing was PBMCs or T cells enriched from blood (not recorded which). CDR3 protein: CASRGGTAYNSPLHF. The CDR3 DNA is TGTGCCAGCAGAGGGGGGACAGCTTATAATTCACCCCTCCACTTT.